This T cell receptor beta chain was obtained from a study of beta chain features in type 1 diabetes. Study-wide points: A closer apparent resemblance between naive, central memory and Treg TCRB repertoires was seen in patients than in healthy donors. Type 1 diabetes patients showed a moderate but significant shortening of TCRB CDR3s in all four CD4+ subsets.

The entirety of the isolated RNA underwent reverse transcription, so expressed TCRB transcripts were sequenced. Sequencing was performed with immunoSEQ multiplex PCR; in TCRdb, only in-frame clones are kept and a portion is missing. The data hold about 250,000 clones, with roughly 11% observed a single time. J was trimmed by 6 bases and V by 3 bases; bases with no gene match: 13. From germline, CDR1 is SGHDT and CDR2 YYEEEE. This CDR3 is 17 amino acids long. On this clone itself: Its antigen is unidentified.

This TCR came from a man aged 30 to 45 with type 1 diabetes. Sequenced material: naive CD4+ T cells from blood. The V call is TRBV5-6, the J call TRBJ1-5, with TRBD1 matching over 9 bases. The CDR3 nucleotides are TGTGCCAGCAGCTCGCGGAGGGGGACAGGGTCTTCTCAGCCCCAGCATTTT. Protein: CASSSRRGTGSSQPQHF.